Below are 5 T cell receptor beta chains sequenced from a single sample in a study of blood T cell repertoires in COVID-19. Some clones are missing from TCRdb's copy, which holds only in-frame ones; the method was immunoSEQ multiplex PCR. The sample includes 400,000 to 500,000 clones, approximately 88% of them seen just once. The sequenced sample consisted of PBMCs or T cells enriched from blood (not recorded which). The origin of the receptors is a woman between 35 and 50 years old who had recovered from COVID-19.

This clone was found once. V is TRBV28 and J is TRBJ2-1; D is unresolved. The germline V and J ends were trimmed by 4 bases and 8 bases, with 6 bases remaining between them. The CDR3 has 11 residues. Looked up from germline, CDR1 is MDHEN and CDR2 is SYDVKM. This CDR3 is CASSSVHEQFF. The DNA for the CDR3 is TGTGCCAGCAGTTCGGTACATGAGCAGTTCTTC.

This clone has only one observation. This chain joins TRBV19 and TRBJ1-2; perhaps TRBD1 as D (6 bases). V gave up 6 bases and J gave up 4 bases, with 12 bases separating them. The CDR3 consists of 13 residues. CDR1 is LNHDA, CDR2 SQIVND, per germline (reference sequence). CDR3 protein: CASRADRSYGYTF. Here the CDR3 DNA reads TGTGCCAGTAGGGCGGACAGATCCTATGGCTACACCTTC.

The gene calls are TRBV3-1 (or the pseudogene TRBV3-2) and TRBJ2-7, with TRBD1 as a possible D gene (6 bases). CDR1 is LGHDT and CDR2 is YNNKEL in the germline V gene (reference sequence). Trimming stripped 11 bases from V and 2 bases from J, with 22 bases between. The CDR3 extends over 15 amino acids. CDR3 in DNA: TGTGCCGGACCTCGCTCCGGGGACATCACCTACGAGCAGTACTTC. It codes for CAGPRSGDITYEQYF.

This clone has only one observation. This chain joins TRBV7-2 and TRBJ2-1; 12 nucleotides line up with TRBD2. The CDR3 consists of 16 residues. Germline V gene lookup returns CDR1 SGHTA and CDR2 FQGNSA. V lost 2 bases and J lost 7; bases outside the gene matches: 6. This chain's CDR3 is CASSLTSGRPRNEQFF. The CDR3 DNA is TGTGCCAGCAGCTTAACTAGCGGGAGGCCTCGAAATGAGCAGTTCTTC.

The CDR3 region is CASSGGRITDTQYF. For the CDR3, the DNA is TGCGCCAGCAGCGGCGGGAGGATCACAGATACGCAGTATTTT. The rearrangement links TRBV5-1 to TRBJ2-3; 8 bases fit TRBD2. Per germline, CDR1 SGHRS and CDR2 YFSETQ. The CDR3 has 14 residues. The V and J ends lost 4 bases and 2 bases, in that order; junction bases with no gene match: 3.